The rows below give T cell receptor beta chains drawn from one sample of a study of T-cell reconstitution after alpha-beta-depleted transplantation in children. TCRdb fed the PCR reads into MiXCR, producing one record per CDR3 protein. The repertoire holds hundreds of thousands of distinct CDR3 sequences, around 15% seen once, with around 28% in the top ten. Sequences were derived from PBMCs, mostly from graft donor cells, sampled 360 days after TCRalphabeta/CD19-depleted stem cell transplant. Receptors were obtained from a boy in the first two years of life who had a stem cell transplant for Wiskott-Aldrich syndrome, so the T cells may come from the graft donor. The conserved cysteine and the conserved F or W are not part of the CDR3 here. The order of the fields is V gene, J gene, CDR3 protein.

V gene: TRBV7-7
J gene: TRBJ2-5
CDR3 protein: ASSPLGTHQETQY

V gene: TRBV15
J gene: TRBJ2-2
CDR3 protein: ATSSDSFDRNTGELF

V gene: TRBV5-1
J gene: TRBJ1-2
CDR3 protein: ASSAPGQGMTGYT

V gene: TRBV29-1
J gene: TRBJ2-5
CDR3 protein: SVGGLAVNQETQY

V gene: TRBV12-3/TRBV12-4
J gene: TRBJ2-3
CDR3 protein: ASRPGVPIQGGPQY

V gene: TRBV20-1
J gene: TRBJ2-7
CDR3 protein: SAGGLTYEQY

V gene: TRBV7-9
J gene: TRBJ2-7
CDR3 protein: ASSLVAGFPYEQY

V gene: TRBV15
J gene: TRBJ2-5
CDR3 protein: ATSTQQKTRKETQY

V gene: TRBV12-3/TRBV12-4
J gene: TRBJ2-1
CDR3 protein: ASSPRTSGSRYEQF

V gene: TRBV10-3
J gene: TRBJ2-2
CDR3 protein: AASGGSLSGANTGELF

V gene: TRBV10-3
J gene: TRBJ2-7
CDR3 protein: AISAGQGYEQY

V gene: TRBV12-3/TRBV12-4
J gene: TRBJ2-5
CDR3 protein: ASRLSGSRETQY

V gene: TRBV14
J gene: TRBJ2-5
CDR3 protein: ASSQGGTQY

V gene: TRBV29-1
J gene: TRBJ2-5
CDR3 protein: SVGGGGRSETQY

V gene: TRBV27
J gene: TRBJ2-3
CDR3 protein: ASSLRGRDWDTQY

V gene: TRBV13
J gene: TRBJ2-5
CDR3 protein: ASSSNRGTQY

V gene: TRBV10-3
J gene: TRBJ2-5
CDR3 protein: AISEGKLAGGRETQY

V gene: TRBV15
J gene: TRBJ2-7
CDR3 protein: ATSPQGYEQY

V gene: TRBV3-1
J gene: TRBJ2-7
CDR3 protein: ASSHFASGLAEQY

V gene: TRBV20-1
J gene: TRBJ2-5
CDR3 protein: SATLRAGVRYETQY

V gene: TRBV7-9
J gene: TRBJ1-2
CDR3 protein: ASRQTGGRDYGYT

V gene: TRBV24-1
J gene: TRBJ2-7
CDR3 protein: ATSDKGSSRSGSNDEQY

V gene: TRBV6-5
J gene: TRBJ1-5
CDR3 protein: ASSYSRGHNQPQH

V gene: TRBV7-9
J gene: TRBJ2-7
CDR3 protein: ASSRMGTGDEQY

V gene: TRBV4-3
J gene: TRBJ2-1
CDR3 protein: ASSQGEGGRNEQF

V gene: TRBV6-5
J gene: TRBJ2-1
CDR3 protein: ASSYSPKSRNEQF

V gene: TRBV9
J gene: TRBJ2-7
CDR3 protein: ASSVGTAFSYEQY

V gene: TRBV5-1
J gene: TRBJ2-2
CDR3 protein: ASQSGPNTGELF

V gene: TRBV7-2
J gene: TRBJ2-5
CDR3 protein: ASSLIGGAIGETQY

V gene: TRBV4-3
J gene: TRBJ2-7
CDR3 protein: ASSPVVAGGGEQY

V gene: TRBV12-3/TRBV12-4
J gene: TRBJ2-5
CDR3 protein: ASSFYRGRAETQY

V gene: TRBV20-1
J gene: TRBJ2-7
CDR3 protein: SARVPSGLIYEQY

V gene: TRBV9
J gene: TRBJ2-5
CDR3 protein: ASSLGLGQQETQY

V gene: TRBV7-9
J gene: TRBJ1-6
CDR3 protein: ASSLEYSPLH

V gene: TRBV27
J gene: TRBJ2-2
CDR3 protein: ASSTLRTGRDTGELF

V gene: TRBV9
J gene: TRBJ1-2
CDR3 protein: ASSGGPGVTYGYT

V gene: TRBV21-1
J gene: TRBJ2-5
CDR3 protein: ASSNRAGESRGETQY

V gene: TRBV10-3
J gene: TRBJ1-5
CDR3 protein: AISSDREGKPQH

V gene: TRBV27
J gene: TRBJ2-7
CDR3 protein: ASSLFRVGPRNYEQY

V gene: TRBV25-1
J gene: TRBJ2-5
CDR3 protein: ASSDWADSPQETQY

V gene: TRBV5-1
J gene: TRBJ2-7
CDR3 protein: ASTNHFTSGPSYEQY

V gene: TRBV5-1
J gene: TRBJ1-5
CDR3 protein: ASSGQPDGGQPQH

V gene: TRBV5-1
J gene: TRBJ2-1
CDR3 protein: ASSQGYNEQF

V gene: TRBV5-1
J gene: TRBJ1-2
CDR3 protein: ASRRGDSNYGYT